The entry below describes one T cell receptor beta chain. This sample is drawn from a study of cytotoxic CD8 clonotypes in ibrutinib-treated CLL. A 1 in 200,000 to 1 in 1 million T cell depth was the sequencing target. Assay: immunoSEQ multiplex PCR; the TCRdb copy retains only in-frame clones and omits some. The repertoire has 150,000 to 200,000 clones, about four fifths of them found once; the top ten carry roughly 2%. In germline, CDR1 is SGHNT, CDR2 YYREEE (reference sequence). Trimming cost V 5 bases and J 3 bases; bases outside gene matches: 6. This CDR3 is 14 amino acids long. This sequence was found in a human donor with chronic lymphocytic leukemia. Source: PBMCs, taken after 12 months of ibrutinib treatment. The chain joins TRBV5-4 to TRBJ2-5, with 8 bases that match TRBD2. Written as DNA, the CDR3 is TGTGCCAGCAGGCGGGGGGCCCACGAAGAGACCCAGTACTTC. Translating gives CASRRGAHEETQYF.